The next 12 T cell receptor beta chains were all read from a single sample in a study of blood T cell repertoires in COVID-19. TCRdb's copy holds only in-frame clones and misses some; the assay was immunoSEQ multiplex PCR. Of 180,000 or so clones in the sample, over 75% are singletons; the top ten hold about 0.8%. The specimen sequenced was PBMCs or T cells enriched from blood (not recorded which). The receptors here all came from a woman under 30 who had recovered from COVID-19.

The chain uses TRBV6-5 and TRBJ2-5, with 9 nucleotides matching TRBD2. Germline V gives CDR1 MNHEY, CDR2 SVGAGI. V gave up 7 bases and J gave up 7 bases; unmatched junction bases: 10. The CDR3 runs to 14 residues. The CDR3 DNA is TGTGCCAGCACCCCTAGCGGGGTGCGAGGGACCCAGTACTTC. Residues: CASTPSGVRGTQYF.

The genes are TRBV5-4 and TRBJ1-1, with 7 bases lining up with TRBD1. The CDR3 is 14 amino acids. The germline CDR1 and CDR2 sequences are SGHNT and YYREEE (reference sequence). The J segment lost 0 bases and the V segment lost 5 bases, leaving 4 bases of the junction unmatched. Here the CDR3 DNA reads TGTGCCAGCAGTAAGACAGGGTTGAACACTGAAGCTTTCTTT. Translating it yields CASSKTGLNTEAFF.

The chain has TRBV30 and TRBJ2-7; maybe TRBD2 (6 bases). V was cut by 4 bases and J by 6 bases, with 13 bases left in between. The CDR3 consists of 12 residues. Germline CDR1 reads GTSNPN; CDR2 reads SVGIG (reference sequence). CDR3 amino acids: CAWMGLPSEQYF. CDR3 in DNA: TGTGCCTGGATGGGACTTCCCAGCGAGCAGTACTTC.

The chain links TRBV19 to TRBJ1-6, with 12 bases matching TRBD1. V lost 8 bases and J lost 12; bases outside the gene matches: 5. Germline V gene lookup returns CDR1 LNHDA and CDR2 SQIVND (reference sequence). The length of the CDR3 is 13 residues. The CDR3 sequence: CASRDRGQRPLHF. The CDR3 DNA reads TGTGCCAGTCGGGACAGGGGGCAGAGACCCCTCCACTTT.

The CDR3 coding sequence is TGTGCCAGCAGTTCCTTGGGACAGGCTCTCTACGAGCAGTACTTC. Its translation is CASSSLGQALYEQYF. The rearrangement uses TRBV28 and TRBJ2-7, with 8 bases fitting TRBD1. This CDR3 spans 15 amino acids. CDR1 is MDHEN and CDR2 is SYDVKM in the germline V gene. V lost 4 bases, J lost 3 bases, and 8 bases stayed unmatched.

The rearrangement uses TRBV19 and TRBJ2-7; D may be TRBD2 (5 bases). The CDR3 is made up of 14 amino acids. Germline V gives CDR1 LNHDA, CDR2 SQIVND (reference sequence). Trimming pared 4 bases from V and 6 bases from J, leaving 16 bases between. In DNA, the CDR3 is TGTGCCAGTAGTAGGACTCTGGGGTCCGGCGAGCAGTACTTC. Translation gives CASSRTLGSGEQYF.

The chain joins TRBV1 to TRBJ2-7; TRBD2, the table's D call, lacks a check against the DNA. TRBV1 is listed as a pseudogene. The CDR3 runs to 15 residues. CDR3 bases: TGCACCAGCAGCCAAGGGAGTAGCGGGAAGGGGGAGCAGTACTTC. It specifies CTSSQGSSGKGEQYF.

This clone was seen just once. V gene TRBV27 combines with J gene TRBJ1-5; no firm D call. V lost 2 bases to trimming and J lost 4 bases, with 12 bases between them. The CDR3 covers 15 residues. Germline V gene sequence: CDR1 MNHEY, CDR2 SMNVEV (reference sequence). Here the CDR3 reads CASSLGQNPNQPQHF. The CDR3 coding sequence is TGTGCCAGCAGTTTAGGGCAGAACCCTAATCAGCCCCAGCATTTT.

J is TRBJ2-2 and V is TRBV18, with TRBD2 matching over 8 bases. CDR1 and CDR2 (germline): KGHSH, LQKENI. The trim removed 5 bases at V and 6 bases at J, leaving 5 bases unmatched. CDR3 length equals 14 residues. The CDR3 nucleotides are TGTGCCAGCTCAAGACTAGCGAGGTCCGGGGAGCTGTTTTTT. Its translation: CASSRLARSGELFF.

This chain links TRBV28 with TRBJ1-1; 8 bases match TRBD1. Trimming at V came to 3 bases and at J to 3 bases, leaving 3 bases not matched to a gene. This CDR3 is 14 amino acids long. Germline loops: CDR1 MDHEN, CDR2 SYDVKM. In nucleotides, the CDR3 is TGTGCCAGCAGTTTCCAGGGGGCGGACACTGAAGCTTTCTTT. Its translation: CASSFQGADTEAFF.

The rearrangement joins TRBV6-4 to TRBJ2-1; 13 bases fit TRBD2. J gave up 4 bases and V 5 bases, and 2 bases lay outside the gene matches. From germline, CDR1 is MRHNA and CDR2 SNTAGT. The length of the CDR3 is 15 residues. CDR3 bases: TGTGCCAGCAGTTCACTAGCGGGAGGGTACAATGAGCAGTTCTTC. Translating gives CASSSLAGGYNEQFF.

The chain links TRBV4-1 to TRBJ1-4; D remains ambiguous. The CDR3 contains 17 residues. Trimming removed 2 bases at V and 0 bases at J, with 13 bases between. Germline-derived CDR1 and CDR2 are MGHRA and YSYEKL. CDR3 region: CASSQSRDGATNEKLFF. CDR3 DNA: TGCGCCAGCAGCCAAAGTAGAGACGGGGCAACTAATGAAAAACTGTTTTTT.